This TCR beta chain was retrieved from a study of blood T cell repertoires in COVID-19. About the study: Both acute and convalescent COVID-19 samples were obtained from the United States, Italy and Spain. PBMCs, B-cell-depleted T cells, or T cells provided the cDNA or gDNA that made up the material.

As processed by the authors: Cell counts per sample came from amplifying reference gene primers. The protocol was immunoSEQ multiplex PCR, while the TCRdb copy is restricted to in-frame clones and leaves out a portion. The V and J calls and the clone size are those of that table, but D and trimming were determined from the DNA. This repertoire shows about 130,000 clones, more than 75% found once; its top ten account for 2% to 2.5%. V lost 2 bases and J lost 7, with 12 bases in between. Germline CDR1 reads GTSNPN; CDR2 reads SVGIG (reference sequence). This CDR3 has 12 residues. The clonotype originates from a man between 50 and 59 years old with active COVID-19. Sequencing was done on a sample of peripheral blood. This chain connects TRBV30 to TRBJ2-7, with D possibly being TRBD1 (6 bases). CDR3 bases: TGTGCCTGGAGTTCAGGGGATTGGGAGCAGTACTTC. It encodes CAWSSGDWEQYF. Full variable domain (rest looked up from reference TRBV30 and TRBJ2-7): SQTIHQWPATLVQPVGSPLSLECTVEGTSNPNLYWYRQAAGRGLQLLFYSVGIGQISSEVPQNLSASRPQDRQFILSSKKLLLSDSGFYLCAWSSGDWEQYFGPGTRLTVT.